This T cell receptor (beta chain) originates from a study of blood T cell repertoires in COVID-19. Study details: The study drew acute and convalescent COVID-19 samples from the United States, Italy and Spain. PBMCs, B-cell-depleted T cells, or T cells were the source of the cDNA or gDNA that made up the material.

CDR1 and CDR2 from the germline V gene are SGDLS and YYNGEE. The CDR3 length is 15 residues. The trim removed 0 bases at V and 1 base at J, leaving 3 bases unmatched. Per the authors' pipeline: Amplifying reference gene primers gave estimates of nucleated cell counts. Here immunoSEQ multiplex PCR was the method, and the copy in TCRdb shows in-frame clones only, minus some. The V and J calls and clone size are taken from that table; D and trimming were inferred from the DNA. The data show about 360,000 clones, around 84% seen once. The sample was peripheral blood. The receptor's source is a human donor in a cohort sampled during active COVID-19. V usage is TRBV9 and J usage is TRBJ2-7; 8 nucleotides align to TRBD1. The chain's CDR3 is CASSVAWTGSYEQYF. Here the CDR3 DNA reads TGTGCCAGCAGCGTAGCCTGGACAGGGTCCTACGAGCAGTACTTC.